This T cell receptor (beta chain) was retrieved from a study of vaccination and CD4 T cells after COVID-19. In regard to this clonotype: Its specificity is unknown.

Cultured CD4+ T cell DNA was sequenced using the Oncomine TCR Beta short-read assay. TCRdb called the PCR reads again in MiXCR, with one record for every CDR3 protein. The repertoire consists of under 20,000 distinct CDR3 sequences, with roughly half occurring once and the leading ten covering around an eighth. The CDR3 is 14 amino acids. Germline lookup yields CDR1 MNHNS and CDR2 SASEGT. The V end was cut by 7 bases, the J end by 2 bases, with 13 bases between. Treatment of the sample: approximately 9-day PBMC culture with coronavirus spike peptide pools or control peptides (ViraFEST assay). Material for sequencing was CD4+ T cells from blood, cultured in vitro. The receptor was derived from a human donor who had recovered from COVID-19. J is TRBJ2-3 and V is TRBV6-1; D is unclear. The CDR3, as DNA: TGTGCCAGCATAAAAGCCTCTTTCACAGATACGCAGTATTTT. This sequence encodes CASIKASFTDTQYF.